Sequencing of this TCR beta chain was carried out in a study of cytomegalovirus exposure and HLA in healthy donors. V was clipped by 2 bases and J by 9 bases; unmatched bases: 4. Germline V CDR1 and CDR2: SGHTA, FQGNSA. The length of the CDR3 is 13 residues. Study-wide results and caveats: Evidence from a later analysis indicated that most CMV-associated TCR beta chains looked HLA-restricted.

The PCR contained 60 Vbeta and 13 Jbeta primers. The repertoire was sequenced with immunoSEQ multiplex PCR; TCRdb's copy has only in-frame clones and lacks some. This table has some 60,000 clones, about 83% appearing once. On this clone: The antigen is undetermined.

The rearrangement uses TRBV7-2 and TRBJ2-1; the match to TRBD2 covers 7 bases. The sample consisted of PBMCs. The clonotype originates from a human donor in good health. This CDR3 is CASSLTSVPEQFF. Written as DNA, the CDR3 is TGTGCCAGCAGCTTAACTAGCGTCCCTGAGCAGTTCTTC. Combining the CDR3 with reference TRBV7-2 and TRBJ2-1 gives the whole variable domain GAGVSQSPSNKVTEKGKDVELRCDPISGHTALYWYRQSLGQGLEFLIYFQGNSAPDKSGLPSDRFSAERTGGSVSTLTIQRTQQEDSAVYLCASSLTSVPEQFFGPGTRLTVL.